This passage covers 9 T cell receptor beta chains from one sample sequenced in a study of blood T cell repertoires in COVID-19. The method was immunoSEQ multiplex PCR; TCRdb's version includes in-frame clones alone and lacks a portion of them. Seen here are about 260,000 clones, about 91% observed once, and the top ten hold around 2.5%. The sequenced sample consisted of peripheral blood. The receptors shown here come from a person under 30 with COVID-19, enrolled during active disease.

This clone was detected only once. The chain links TRBV10-3 to TRBJ2-7, with 10 bases lining up with TRBD2. The CDR3 totals 16 residues. Germline CDR1 ENHRY, CDR2 SYGVKD. The junction had 10 bases not matched to a gene; V was cut back by 5 bases and J by 3 bases. The CDR3: CAISLIPGLASYEQYF. DNA of the CDR3: TGTGCCATCAGTTTGATTCCGGGACTAGCGAGCTACGAGCAGTACTTC.

The V and J genes are TRBV6-5 and TRBJ2-5; D may be TRBD1 (6 bases). The CDR3 extends over 13 amino acids. Trimming shortened V by 7 bases and J by 4 bases, and 13 bases separated the two germline ends. Germline V CDR1 and CDR2: MNHEY, SVGAGI. DNA for the CDR3: TGTGCCAGCACCACGGGCAGGGGAGAGACCCAGTACTTC. Translated, it gives CASTTGRGETQYF.

The genes are TRBV6-4 and TRBJ2-7; a possible D gene is TRBD1 (5 bases). CDR3 length: 17 residues. With 8 bases removed from V and 4 bases from J, the gap between germline ends came to 27 bases. Germline CDR1 reads MRHNA; CDR2 reads SNTAGT. The CDR3 reads CASPPFKGAPESYEQYF. In DNA form, the CDR3 reads TGTGCCAGCCCCCCCTTCAAAGGGGCTCCAGAATCTTACGAGCAGTACTTC.

The chain is built from TRBV14 and TRBJ2-2; 7 bases are a match to TRBD1. The CDR3 is made up of 19 amino acids. Germline lookup yields CDR1 SGHDN and CDR2 FVKESK. V gave up 2 bases and J gave up 5 bases; unmatched junction bases: 17. The CDR3 coding sequence is TGTGCCAGCAGCCAATTCCGCTCAACAGAGGGGGCGCGAACCGGGGAGCTGTTTTTT. It codes for CASSQFRSTEGARTGELFF.

The rearrangement joins TRBV7-2 to TRBJ1-1, with D possibly TRBD1 on 5 matching bases. Germline values: CDR1 SGHTA, CDR2 FQGNSA. The V and J ends lost 4 bases and 10 bases respectively, with 19 bases between them. CDR3 length: 14 amino acids. Here the CDR3 DNA reads TGTGCCAGCAGCTCTACTACAGGTTTAGAGAGAGCTTTCTTT. This gives the protein CASSSTTGLERAFF.

This clone has just one count. The rearrangement uses TRBV11-2 and TRBJ2-1; D is unresolved. Germline V gene lookup returns CDR1 SGHAT and CDR2 FQNNGV. V lost 5 bases and J 0 bases, leaving 11 bases between the germline ends. This CDR3 contains 15 residues. The CDR3 protein is CASSAILSSYNEQFF. The CDR3 nucleotides read TGTGCCAGCAGCGCAATCTTGAGCTCCTACAATGAGCAGTTCTTC.

The chain carries TRBV18 and TRBJ2-2; no definite D call. CDR3 length: 14 amino acids. Trimming shortened V by 2 bases and J by 1 base, and 5 bases separated the two germline ends. Germline CDR1 reads KGHSH; CDR2 reads LQKENI. The CDR3 DNA sequence: TGTGCCAGCTCACCAGTCCAGAACACCGGGGAGCTGTTTTTT. Its protein is CASSPVQNTGELFF.

This chain links TRBV7-3 with TRBJ2-7; 8 bases are a match to TRBD1. Unmatched junction bases numbered 2, after V lost 4 bases and J lost 0 bases. Germline V gene lookup returns CDR1 SGHTA and CDR2 FQGTGA. The CDR3 length is 14 residues. Here the CDR3 DNA reads TGTGCCAGCAGCTCGGACAGGGACTCCTACGAGCAGTACTTC. As protein: CASSSDRDSYEQYF.

The chain is built from TRBV30 and TRBJ1-4; D remains ambiguous. Trimming stripped 0 bases from V and 0 bases from J, with 5 bases between. This CDR3 is built from 14 residues. Germline V gene lookup returns CDR1 GTSNPN and CDR2 SVGIG (reference sequence). The CDR3 DNA reads TGTGCCTGGAGTGTAGGAGCAACTAATGAAAAACTGTTTTTT. It codes for CAWSVGATNEKLFF.